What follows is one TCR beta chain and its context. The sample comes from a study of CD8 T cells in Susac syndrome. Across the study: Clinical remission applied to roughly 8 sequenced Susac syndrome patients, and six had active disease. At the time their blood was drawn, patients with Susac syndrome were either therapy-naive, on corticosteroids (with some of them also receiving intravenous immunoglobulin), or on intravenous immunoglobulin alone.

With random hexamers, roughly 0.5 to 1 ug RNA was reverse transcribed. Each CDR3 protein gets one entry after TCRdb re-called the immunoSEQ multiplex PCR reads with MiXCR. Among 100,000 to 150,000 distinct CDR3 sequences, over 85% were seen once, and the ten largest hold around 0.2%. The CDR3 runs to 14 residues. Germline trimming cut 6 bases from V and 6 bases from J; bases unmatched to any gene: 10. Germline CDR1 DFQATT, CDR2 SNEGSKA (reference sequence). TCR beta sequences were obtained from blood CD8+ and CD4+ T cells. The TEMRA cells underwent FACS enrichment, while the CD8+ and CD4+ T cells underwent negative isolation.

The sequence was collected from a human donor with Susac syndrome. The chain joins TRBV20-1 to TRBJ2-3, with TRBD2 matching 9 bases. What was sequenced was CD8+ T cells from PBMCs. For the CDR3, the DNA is TGCAGTGCCTCACAGGGGCTAGCGGGGGATACGCAGTATTTT. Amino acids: CSASQGLAGDTQYF.